This is a list of T cell receptor beta chains from one sample in a study of blood T cell repertoires in COVID-19. The table came from immunoSEQ multiplex PCR; TCRdb's copy has only in-frame clones and leaves some out. The data show 53,000 or so clones, around 79% seen once. Material: peripheral blood. The source of these receptors is a man aged 60 to 75 with acute or convalescent COVID-19. CDR3s include the opening cysteine and the closing phenylalanine or tryptophan. Clone size, where shown, is once, few, many, or a class for clones that have expanded.

v_call clone_size cdr3_aa
TRBV29-1 NA CSVEAPGLAAYEQYF
TRBV4-2 NA CASSLSSGQGFYEQYF
TRBV4-3 NA CASSYSGRGPFF
TRBV29-1 few CSVGGGRTGVYEQYF
TRBV27 NA CASRKGQTNYGYTF
TRBV6-5 NA CASWSGTSGTDTQYF
TRBV27 NA CASSITGPRDTIYF
TRBV28 few CASSNTRTGPRQPQHF
TRBV19 NA CASSTRSSDEQYF
TRBV28 NA CASSLVPSGRRGETQYF